This T cell receptor beta chain was recorded in a study of OX40 agonist ivuxolimab in advanced cancers. Looking at the study overall: A male proportion of about 84% was recorded, with mean age around 64 years and range roughly 23 to 79. Study findings and constraints: On average, a greater number of expanded clones characterised CD8+ T cells relative to CD4+.

This CDR3 is 19 amino acids long. Germline CDR1 is MGHRA and CDR2 is YSYEKL. V shed 1 base and J shed 4 bases, with 23 bases lying between them. Points on this clone: Antigen: not known.

Sequencing used immunoSEQ multiplex PCR; TCRdb keeps in-frame clones, though not all of them. The data contain tens of thousands of clones, 85% to 90% of them singletons. The chain recombines TRBV4-1 with TRBJ1-5; TRBD1 is a possible D gene (5 bases). The sequencing used CD4+ or CD8+ T cells sorted from blood, collected in a trial of the OX40 agonist ivuxolimab. The source of this sequence is an adult with an advanced solid tumor such as melanoma, head and neck, liver or kidney cancer. CDR3 sequence reads: CASSQGLQLRSWGNQPQHF. Here the CDR3 DNA reads TGCGCCAGCAGCCAAGGTCTCCAGTTAAGGAGTTGGGGGAATCAGCCCCAGCATTTT.